This T cell receptor beta chain was identified in a study of OX40 agonist ivuxolimab in advanced cancers. At the level of the whole study: Ivuxolimab was a fully human IgG2 agonistic monoclonal antibody targeting the costimulatory receptor OX40 (CD134). In the dose-escalation cohort, around four fifths of patients were male, and the mean age was 60 years with a range of roughly 20 to 79. Peripheral TCRbeta sequencing aimed to test whether ivuxolimab altered TCR sequence diversity and caused clonal T-cell expansion. Of the approximately 50 patients in dose escalation, 19 had hepatocellular carcinoma, some 15 had melanoma, 9 had renal cell carcinoma and 9 had head and neck cancer. Prior anti-PD-1, anti-PD-L1 or anti-CTLA-4 therapy was permitted, and checkpoint inhibitors had been received by 40% to 50% of dose-escalation patients. Partial responses occurred in three dose-escalation patients, of whom one had hepatocellular carcinoma and two had cutaneous melanoma. Intravenous ivuxolimab was administered to patients every 2 weeks at six dose levels: 0.01, 0.1, 0.3, 1.5, 3 and 10 mg/kg. The paper reports the monotherapy dose-escalation portion (N of about 54 patients) of the phase I ivuxolimab trial. Points the paper makes about the study in general: On average, CD8+ T cells showed more expanded clones than CD4+ T cells after ivuxolimab. At doses of 0.1 to 3.0 mg/kg, clonal expansion of both CD4+ and CD8+ blood T cells was observed from baseline to week 6. In the 0.1-3.0 mg/kg groups, partial responders had among the lowest normalized peripheral clonal expansion, particularly in CD8+ T cells. Low levels of normalized T-cell clonal expansion were also shown by some nonresponding patients. Which antigens the clonally expanded peripheral T cells were specific for was not determined.

Note on this clone: The antigen it binds to is not known. There are no base qualities to consult, and no much larger clone falls within one base.

Patients with autoimmune disease history or receiving systemic immunosuppression were excluded from the trial. Peripheral blood for TCR sequencing was collected from all dose cohorts at baseline, on cycle 4 day 1, and on cycle 7 day 1. The samples were taken from a phase I, first-in-human, multicenter, open-label dose-escalation trial of ivuxolimab. The trial enrolled adults with locally advanced or metastatic head and neck squamous cell, hepatocellular, melanoma or renal cell carcinoma. CD4+ and CD8+ T cells were sorted separately from peripheral blood before TCR sequencing. Genomic DNA was extracted from sorted cells for sequencing of the TCRbeta CDR3 region. The immunoSEQ Assay was used for sequencing of TCRbeta CDR3 regions. This is the immuneACCESS table as TCRdb keeps it, with only in-frame sequences that have V and J called. A part of the clones is gone; compared with another copy, unresolved V genes explain less than half, and the rest is unexplained. This sample holds 60,000 to 100,000 clones; around 87% were observed only once. The biggest ten clones account for about 0.52% of the sample.

From the cysteine through the phenylalanine, the CDR3 covers 13 amino acids. The read is trimmed to its CDR3 DNA, 39 bases read in frame from base 1. For CDR1 and CDR2, the germline V gene (reference sequence) lists GTSNPN and SVGIG. The germline ends are 12 bases apart after V is trimmed by 7 bases and J by 0 bases. The chain links TRBV30 with TRBJ1-2; TRBD1 might be the D gene, on 6 matching bases. Sample: CD4+ or CD8+ T cells sorted from blood, taken in a trial of the OX40 agonist ivuxolimab. This TCR derives from an adult with an advanced solid tumor such as melanoma, head and neck, liver or kidney cancer. The nucleotide sequence reads as follows: TGTGCCTCGACAGGAAGGACTAACTATGGCTACACCTTC. It translates as CASTGRTNYGYTF.